A selection of T cell receptor beta chains follows, all from one sample in a study of molecular identifiers for immune sequencing clone quantification. TCRdb reprocessed the PCR reads via MiXCR and lists one record per CDR3 protein. The sample yields about 640,000 distinct CDR3 sequences, 20% seen once. The sequenced material came from naive CD8+ T cells from blood, with Jurkat cell RNA spiked in. The receptor set was obtained from a human donor in good health. Some libraries in this study had Jurkat cell RNA spiked in. CDR3s include the opening cysteine and the closing phenylalanine or tryptophan. Fields, in order: J gene, clone size, D gene, V gene, CDR3 protein, CDR3 DNA. A D gene is named only where the DNA matches it firmly. Rows give clone size only sometimes, using once, few, many, or a class for an expanded clone.

>TRBJ1-5|NA|TRBD1|TRBV4-1
CASSQVLGQEGHF
TGCGCCAGCAGCCAAGTCCTGGGACAGGAAGGGCATTTT
>TRBJ2-1|NA|NA|TRBV6-1
CASGEFYFYNEQFF
TGTGCCAGCGGTGAATTCTACTTCTACAATGAGCAGTTCTTC
>TRBJ1-1|few|NA|TRBV27
CASSLRGRETEAFF
TGTGCCAGCAGTTTGCGGGGCAGGGAGACTGAAGCTTTCTTT
>TRBJ2-3|many|NA|TRBV28
CASSHPPRRGTDTQYF
TGTGCCAGCAGCCACCCTCCCCGGAGGGGCACAGATACGCAGTATTTT
>TRBJ1-4|NA|NA|TRBV6-5
CASTFVAGAPGANEKLFF
TGTGCCAGCACTTTCGTGGCAGGCGCCCCGGGGGCTAATGAAAAACTGTTTTTT
>TRBJ2-7|many|NA|TRBV28
CASSSDTQSSYEQYF
TGTGCCAGCAGCTCCGACACCCAGAGCTCCTACGAGCAGTACTTC
>TRBJ2-7|many|TRBD1|TRBV18
CASSPAGTGVGEQYF
TGTGCCAGCTCACCTGCCGGGACAGGGGTAGGCGAGCAGTACTTC
>TRBJ2-7|many|TRBD1|TRBV6-5
CASSYSGQGMDEQYF
TGTGCCAGCAGTTACTCGGGACAGGGAATGGACGAGCAGTACTTC
>TRBJ2-5|many|TRBD1|TRBV7-9
CASSDRDSQETQYF
TGTGCCAGCAGTGACCGGGACAGCCAAGAGACCCAGTACTTC
>TRBJ1-1|many|NA|TRBV10-3
CAIKATLGTEAFF
TGTGCCATCAAGGCGACATTGGGCACTGAAGCTTTCTTT
>TRBJ2-2|NA|NA|TRBV6-2/TRBV6-3
CASSYTEAGTGELFF
TGTGCCAGCAGTTATACAGAAGCGGGCACCGGGGAGCTGTTTTTT
>TRBJ1-2|NA|TRBD1|TRBV28
CASSPPGQGHYGYTF
TGTGCCAGCAGCCCGCCGGGACAGGGACACTATGGCTACACCTTC
>TRBJ2-7|NA|TRBD1|TRBV6-2/TRBV6-3
CASRGWTGPRRSYEQYF
TGTGCCAGCAGGGGATGGACAGGCCCCCGTAGATCTTACGAGCAGTACTTC
>TRBJ2-3|many|NA|TRBV9
CASSPLAPPTDTQYF
TGTGCCAGCAGCCCCCTAGCCCCACCCACAGATACGCAGTATTTT
>TRBJ2-3|few|TRBD1|TRBV15
CATSTRGSGTDTQYF
TGTGCCACCAGCACCAGGGGGTCGGGCACAGATACGCAGTATTTT
>TRBJ2-7|many|TRBD2|TRBV4-3
CASSQDLAGAYEQYF
TGCGCCAGCAGCCAAGATCTAGCGGGGGCCTACGAGCAGTACTTC
>TRBJ2-5|few|NA|TRBV2
CATIPPDLQETQYF
TGTGCCACCATACCCCCCGACTTGCAAGAGACCCAGTACTTC
>TRBJ2-4|few|NA|TRBV21-1
CASSKPNRALNIQYF
TGTGCCAGCAGCAAACCGAACAGGGCTCTGAACATTCAGTACTTC
>TRBJ2-4|NA|NA|TRBV18
CASSPQGLAKNIQYF
TGTGCCAGCTCACCCCAGGGGCTAGCCAAAAACATTCAGTACTTC
>TRBJ2-3|few|TRBD1|TRBV4-1
CASSQAQGAIDTQYF
TGCGCCAGCAGCCAAGCACAGGGGGCTATAGATACGCAGTATTTT